This TCR beta chain was found in a study of CD8+ T cells in alopecia areata. This sample's treatment: oral pan-JAK inhibitor, 5-10 mg twice daily. About this clone itself: The antigen is not known.

This CDR3 comprises 14 residues. J gave up 1 base and V 3 bases, and 5 bases lay outside the gene matches. Germline V lookup: CDR1 GTSNPN, CDR2 SVGIG (reference sequence). Following extraction, RNA underwent reverse transcription to cDNA, which served as the sequencing template. TCRdb keeps only in-frame clones here, not all; method: immunoSEQ multiplex PCR. The data show 190,000 or so clones, with approximately 60% seen just once and approximately 3.4% held by the top ten. Study results and limitations: Affected scalp, especially in alopecia totalis/universalis, had a higher clonality than normal scalp did. Tofacitinib yielded significantly lower scalp clonality and fewer expanded CD8+ clones among the top 100.

This material consisted of CD4+ T cells sorted from blood, taken at week 4, from a patient treated with tofacitinib. The sequence came from a human donor with alopecia areata. This rearrangement joins TRBV30 to TRBJ2-5, with 7 bases fitting TRBD1. The CDR3 bases are TGTGCCTGGAGAACTCGGACAGGCCAAGAGACCCAGTACTTC. Translation gives CAWRTRTGQETQYF.